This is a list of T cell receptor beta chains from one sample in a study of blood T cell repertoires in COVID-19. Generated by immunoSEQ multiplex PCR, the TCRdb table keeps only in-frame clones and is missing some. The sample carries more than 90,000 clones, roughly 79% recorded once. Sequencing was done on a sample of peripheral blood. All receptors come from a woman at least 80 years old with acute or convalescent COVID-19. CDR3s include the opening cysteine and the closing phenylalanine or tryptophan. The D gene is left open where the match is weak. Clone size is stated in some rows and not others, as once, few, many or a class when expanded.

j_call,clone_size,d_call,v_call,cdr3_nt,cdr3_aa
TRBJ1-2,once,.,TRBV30,TGTGCCTGGAGGCCGGTATCAGGAGGCGGCTACACCTTC,CAWRPVSGGGYTF
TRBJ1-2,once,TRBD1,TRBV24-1,TGTGCCACCAGTGCGGACAGGGAGGATGGCTACACCTTC,CATSADREDGYTF
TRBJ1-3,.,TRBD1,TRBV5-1,TGCGCCAGCAGCGCGAGCGCGGGACAGGGGACTGGAAACACCATATATTTT,CASSASAGQGTGNTIYF
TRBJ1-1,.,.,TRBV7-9,TGTGCCAGCAGCTTAAGAGAGAACACTGAAGCTTTCTTT,CASSLRENTEAFF
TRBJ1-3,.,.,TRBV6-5,TGTGCCAGCAGTCTCGACAGATACTCTGGAAACACCATATATTTT,CASSLDRYSGNTIYF
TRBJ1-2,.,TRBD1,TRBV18,TGTGCCAGCTCACGACAACAGGGGGGAGTCTATGGCTACACCTTC,CASSRQQGGVYGYTF
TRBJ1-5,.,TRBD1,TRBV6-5,TGTGCCAGCAGTACACAGGGGGCCGAGCAGCCCCAGCATTTT,CASSTQGAEQPQHF
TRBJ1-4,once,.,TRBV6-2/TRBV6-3,TGTGCCAGCAGCGATTGGAGAAATGAAAAACTGTTTTTT,CASSDWRNEKLFF
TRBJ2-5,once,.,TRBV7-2,TGTGCCAGCCTGGGGCTAGCGCAGGAGACCCAGTACTTC,CASLGLAQETQYF
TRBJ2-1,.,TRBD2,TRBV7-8,TGTGCCAGCAGCTTTAGCGGGAGTCGGAACAATGAGCAGTTCTTC,CASSFSGSRNNEQFF
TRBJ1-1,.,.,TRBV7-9,TGTGCCAGCAGCTTAGTAGGTGGGGGGGCGGCCAGGAACACTGAAGCTTTCTTT,CASSLVGGGAARNTEAFF
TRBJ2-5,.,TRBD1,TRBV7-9,TGTGCCAGCAGCTACTACACGACAGGGATAGAGCCCCAGTACTTC,CASSYYTTGIEPQYF
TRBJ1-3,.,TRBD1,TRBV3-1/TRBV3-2,TGTGCCAGCAGCACGGACAGGCGAACAAACACCATATATTTT,CASSTDRRTNTIYF
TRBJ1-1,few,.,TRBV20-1,TGCAGTGGCAGGGAGGACACTGAAGCTTTCTTT,CSGREDTEAFF
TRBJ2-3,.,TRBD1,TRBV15,TGTGCCACCAAACGGGGTGGGACAGCGTTGGATACGCAGTATTTT,CATKRGGTALDTQYF
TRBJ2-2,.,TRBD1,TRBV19,TGTGCCAGTAGTCTTTTCCGGACAGGGGGCGGTTTGAACACCGGGGAGCTGTTTTTT,CASSLFRTGGGLNTGELFF
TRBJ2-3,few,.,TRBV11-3,TGTGCCAGCAGCCTCAACCCAGGGGCAGATACGCAGTATTTT,CASSLNPGADTQYF
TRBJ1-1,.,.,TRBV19,TGTGCCAGTATTTCACAGGGATTGGGAACTACTGAAGCTTTCTTT,CASISQGLGTTEAFF
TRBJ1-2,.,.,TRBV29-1,TGCAGCGTTGCAACACGGGATCGAGGGAAAGGCTACACCTTC,CSVATRDRGKGYTF
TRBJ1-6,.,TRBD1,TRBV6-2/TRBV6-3,TGTGCCAGCAGTTACGACAGGGCGCATAATTCACCCCTCCACTTT,CASSYDRAHNSPLHF
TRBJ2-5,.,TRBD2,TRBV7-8,TGTGCCAGCAGCTTAGCACTAGCGGGGGGTCAAGAGACCCAGTACTTC,CASSLALAGGQETQYF
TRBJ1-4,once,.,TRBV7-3,TGTGCCAGCAGCTTACAGGCAGGGGCGGGTGAAAAACTGTTTTTT,CASSLQAGAGEKLFF
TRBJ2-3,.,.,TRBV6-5,TGTGCCAGCAGGCTCCAGGGCACAGATACGCAGTATTTT,CASRLQGTDTQYF
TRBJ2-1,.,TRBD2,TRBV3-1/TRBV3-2,TGTGCCAGCAGCTGGACTAGCGGGAGGGCCCATGTCAATGAGCAGTTCTTC,CASSWTSGRAHVNEQFF